The source of this T cell receptor (beta chain) is a study of human T cells and chemical hapten exposure. Germline V gives CDR1 MNHEY, CDR2 SMNVEV (reference sequence). V was pared by 5 bases and J by 0 bases, with 5 bases of the junction left unmatched. This CDR3 has 15 residues. TCRdb redid the calling of the RACE reads with MiXCR, one entry per CDR3 protein. The data show tens of thousands of distinct CDR3 sequences, roughly 9.7% seen once. Described time point: pre-sensitization, week 0. Treatment specified: therapeutic diphenylcyclopropenone sensitization with weekly scalp DPC. Blood draws came first, before each patch test.

Sequenced here: whole blood, sampled in connection with sensitization to the hapten diphenylcyclopropenone (DPC). The chain carries TRBV27 and TRBJ2-3, with 7 bases fitting TRBD2. This TCR was sampled from a woman in her forties or fifties with alopecia areata. Some clones in this sample may be carry-over from other donors' samples. DNA of the CDR3: TGTGCCAGCAGTCGAGGGCGGGGGAGCACAGATACGCAGTATTTT. The encoded protein is CASSRGRGSTDTQYF.